Following are 17 T cell receptor beta chains from one sample sequenced in a study of regulatory T cells in long-lasting Graves disease. Time point of the sample: newly diagnosed GD, antithyroid drugs for less than 3 months. Following extraction of RNA from PBMCs, that RNA was used to make the TCR library. Arm-PCR of CDR3 regions and iRepertoire HTBI primers were used to build TCR beta libraries. A single record per CDR3 protein comes from TCRdb applying MiXCR to the multiplex PCR reads. The sample includes around 420,000 distinct CDR3 sequences, about 15% of them seen just once. These data were also reused for a study on T cells in Graves' hyperthyroidism and ophthalmopathy.

Source: peripheral blood mononuclear cells (PBMCs), taken at new diagnosis, from a patient treated with antithyroid drugs. The receptor set was obtained from a woman in her forties with Graves disease.

The chain combines TRBV11-2 with TRBJ1-2; D might be TRBD1 (5 bases). CDR1 is SGHAT, CDR2 FQNNGV, per germline. The V end was cut by 5 bases, the J end by 2 bases, with 15 bases between. The CDR3 loop spans 15 amino acids. The CDR3 is CASSVTAGVNYGYTF. Written as DNA, the CDR3 is TGTGCCAGCAGCGTCACCGCGGGGGTCAACTATGGCTACACCTTC.

The table lists this clonotype with a few counts. The chain carries TRBV18 and TRBJ1-3, with 9 bases lining up with TRBD1. The CDR3 loop spans 15 amino acids. CDR1 is KGHSH, CDR2 LQKENI, per germline. V was pared by 3 bases and J by 8 bases, with 8 bases of the junction left unmatched. The DNA for the CDR3 is TGTGCCAGCTCACCCGGACAGGGGACGAGAGACACCATATATTTT. This sequence encodes CASSPGQGTRDTIYF. Based on the CDR3 plus reference TRBV18 and TRBJ1-3, the full variable domain is NAGVMQNPRHLVRRRGQEARLRCSPMKGHSHVYWYRQLPEEGLKFMVYLQKENIIDESGMPKERFSAEFPKEGPSILRIQQVVRGDSAAYFCASSPGQGTRDTIYFGEGSWLTVV.

Worth noting for this clonotype: It may be a read error: a sequence one base away is much more abundant. The rearrangement links TRBV3-1 to TRBJ1-1; D may be TRBD1 (5 bases). Germline assignment: CDR1 LGHDT and CDR2 YNNKEL (reference sequence). With 1 base removed from V and 4 bases from J, the gap between germline ends came to 19 bases. The CDR3 runs to 17 residues. CDR3 in amino acids: CASSQGIGTLVSTEAFF. DNA of the CDR3: TGTGCCAGCAGCCAAGGGATAGGGACTCTAGTGAGCACTGAAGCTTTCTTT.

This clonotype appeared a few times. V gene TRBV7-2 combines with J gene TRBJ2-1, with 11 bases lining up with TRBD2. Trimming at V came to 7 bases and at J to 15 bases, leaving 11 bases not matched to a gene. The CDR3 consists of 13 residues. The germline V gene encodes CDR1 SGHTA and CDR2 FQGNSA. The CDR3 spells CASTGTSGPPGFF. CDR3 DNA: TGTGCCAGCACCGGGACTAGCGGACCCCCCGGGTTCTTC.

This chain joins TRBV24-1 and TRBJ1-1; no firm D call. The CDR3 covers 11 residues. The V end was cut by 7 bases, the J end by 8 bases, with 10 bases between. The germline CDR1 and CDR2 sequences are KGHDR and SFDVKD. In DNA, the CDR3 is TGTGCCACCAGGAACCGGGAAGAAGCTTTCTTT. It is translated as CATRNREEAFF.

This clonotype was seen repeatedly, ten times or more. The V and J genes are TRBV20-1 and TRBJ2-1; maybe TRBD2 (5 bases). The CDR3 consists of 14 residues. In germline, CDR1 is DFQATT, CDR2 SNEGSKA (reference sequence). The V end was cut by 6 bases, the J end by 8 bases, with 20 bases between. For the CDR3, the DNA is TGCAGTGCCCCGGCGCGAGAGGGCCGGGATGAGCAGTTCTTC. This gives the protein CSAPAREGRDEQFF.

The table lists this clonotype with many counts. The chain couples TRBV29-1 to TRBJ2-1; D is possibly TRBD2 (5 bases). CDR3 length: 13 amino acids. Germline CDR1 reads SQVTM; CDR2 reads ANQGSEA. V lost 4 bases and J lost 10, with 17 bases in between. The CDR3 coding sequence is TGCAGCGTTGTCGTTCTAGCTTCAGTCGAGCAGTTCTTC. Translation: CSVVVLASVEQFF.

This clonotype was picked up one time. A read error may be the cause here, since a much bigger clone is one base away. The J gene is TRBJ1-2, the V gene TRBV12-3 or TRBV12-4; a weak D match, TRBD1 (5 bases). The CDR3 runs to 12 residues. Trimming took off 7 bases at V and 8 bases at J, with 14 bases between the two ends. The CDR3 spells CASTRGRLGYTF. The CDR3 nucleotides are TGTGCCAGCACTCGGGGCAGATTAGGCTACACCTTC.

J is TRBJ2-3 and V is TRBV12-3 or TRBV12-4; D uncertain. Trimming took 3 bases from V and 0 from J, leaving 22 bases between them. The CDR3 is made up of 19 amino acids. The CDR3, as DNA: TGTGCCAGCAGTTTGAATTTGGCTTGGGTCGGACCCAGCACAGATACGCAGTATTTT. As protein: CASSLNLAWVGPSTDTQYF.

CDR3 in amino acids: CASSRGWGAEQYF. In DNA form, the CDR3 reads TGTGCCAGCAGCCGGGGGTGGGGGGCCGAGCAGTACTTC. The chain combines TRBV6-1 with TRBJ2-7, with D perhaps given as TRBD1 or TRBD2 (6 bases each). Looked up from germline, CDR1 is MNHNS and CDR2 is SASEGT. This CDR3 is built from 13 residues. Trimming took off 6 bases at V and 6 bases at J, with 15 bases between the two ends.

There are many counts of this clonotype. V gene TRBV7-9 combines with J gene TRBJ2-1, with D tentatively TRBD1 or TRBD2 (5 bases each). The V gene lost 5 bases and the J gene lost 4 bases, with 15 bases spanning the gap. Looked up from germline, CDR1 is SEHNR and CDR2 is FQNEAQ (reference sequence). The CDR3 covers 15 residues. The CDR3 region is CASSLRTGQYNEQFF. DNA for the CDR3: TGTGCCAGCAGCCTCCGGACGGGGCAGTACAATGAGCAGTTCTTC. Variable domain in full (rest from reference TRBV7-9 and TRBJ2-1): DTGVSQNPRHKITKRGQNVTFRCDPISEHNRLYWYRQTLGQGPEFLTYFQNEAQLEKSRLLSDRFSAERPKGSFSTLEIQRTEQGDSAMYLCASSLRTGQYNEQFFGPGTRLTVL.

This clonotype was counted at least ten times. The chain carries TRBV28 and TRBJ2-1; D unclear. Looked up from germline, CDR1 is MDHEN and CDR2 is SYDVKM. The ends were cut back, 3 bases at V and 5 bases at J, with 5 bases in the middle. The CDR3 sequence is 12 residues long. Written as DNA, the CDR3 is TGTGCCAGCAGTTTGTCCGACAATGAGCAGTTCTTC. Protein sequence: CASSLSDNEQFF. The full variable domain, in which reference TRBV28 and TRBJ2-1 provide the parts outside the CDR3, is DVKVTQSSRYLVKRTGEKVFLECVQDMDHENMFWYRQDPGLGLRLIYFSYDVKMKEKGDIPEGYSVSREKKERFSLILESASTNQTSMYLCASSLSDNEQFFGPGTRLTVL.

This clonotype was recorded many times. This sequence joins TRBV28 and TRBJ2-7; no firm D call. Germline CDR1 MDHEN, CDR2 SYDVKM. The V end was cut by 3 bases, the J end by 3 bases, with 15 bases between. The CDR3 contains 15 residues. DNA for the CDR3: TGTGCCAGCAGTTTCAGGCACAGTTCGTTCTACGAGCAGTACTTC. This translates into CASSFRHSSFYEQYF.

Notes on this clonotype: Mismatch with germline at one junction end may stem from a read error. The V call is TRBV12-3 or TRBV12-4, the J call TRBJ1-1; tentative D call: TRBD1 (6 bases). The CDR3 is 13 residues long. CDR3 loop: CASSPDWDTEASF. DNA for the CDR3: TGTGCCAGCAGTCCGGACTGGGACACTGAAGCTTCCTTT.

This clonotype occurred many times. J is TRBJ2-7 and V is TRBV7-9; 7 nucleotides agree with TRBD2. Germline V gives CDR1 SEHNR, CDR2 FQNEAQ (reference sequence). This CDR3 is built from 14 residues. J was trimmed by 5 bases and V by 4 bases; bases with no gene match: 8. The CDR3 spells CASSYLGRENEQYF. In nucleotides, the CDR3 is TGTGCCAGCAGCTACCTAGGGCGGGAGAACGAGCAGTACTTC. The entire variable domain, with the rest obtained from reference TRBV7-9 and TRBJ2-7, is as follows: DTGVSQNPRHKITKRGQNVTFRCDPISEHNRLYWYRQTLGQGPEFLTYFQNEAQLEKSRLLSDRFSAERPKGSFSTLEIQRTEQGDSAMYLCASSYLGRENEQYFGPGTRLTVT.

There are many counts of this clonotype. The rearrangement links TRBV11-2 to TRBJ2-3, with TRBD2 as a possible D gene (6 bases). The CDR3 extends over 16 amino acids. CDR1 and CDR2 (germline): SGHAT, FQNNGV. The V and J ends lost 2 bases and 1 base respectively, with 13 bases between them. The CDR3 DNA sequence: TGTGCCAGCAGCTTATTCATATCTAGCGGCACAGATACGCAGTATTTT. Translating it yields CASSLFISSGTDTQYF.

This clonotype was seen a handful of times. The chain carries TRBV19 and TRBJ1-4; D is undetermined. The CDR3 contains 14 residues. The germline V gene has CDR1 LNHDA and CDR2 SQIVND (reference sequence). Trimming removed 3 bases at V and 8 bases at J, with 13 bases between. CDR3 nucleotide sequence: TGTGCCAGTAGTATTGGTGGCTCGAGAGAAAAACTGTTTTTT. Its translation is CASSIGGSREKLFF.